A selection of T cell receptor beta chains follows, all from one sample in a study of blood T cell repertoires in COVID-19. Assay used: immunoSEQ multiplex PCR; TCRdb lists only in-frame clones, some missing. The sample contains 75,000 to 90,000 clones, 86% of which appear only once. Sequences were obtained from peripheral blood. Receptors were obtained from a man in his forties or fifties with active COVID-19. The CDR3 runs from the conserved cysteine through the conserved F or W. A D gene is named only where the DNA matches it firmly. Clone size is given for some rows only: seen once, a few or many times, or a class if the clone is expanded.

once	TRBV19	TRBJ1-1	.	CASSMNGNTEAFF	TGTGCCAGTAGTATGAACGGGAACACTGAAGCTTTCTTT
.	TRBV13	TRBJ2-2	TRBD2	CASSPRQGRGTGELFF	TGTGCCAGCAGCCCACGACAAGGGAGGGGCACCGGGGAGCTGTTTTTT
few	TRBV18	TRBJ1-2	TRBD1	CASSPGTAPQSGYTF	TGTGCCAGCTCACCTGGGACAGCTCCACAAAGCGGCTACACCTTC
once	TRBV5-6	TRBJ1-4	TRBD1	CASSYRQGWRATNEKLFF	TGTGCCAGCAGCTATCGACAGGGATGGCGAGCAACTAATGAAAAACTGTTTTTT
.	TRBV28	TRBJ1-5	.	CASYRVGNQPQHF	TGTGCCAGCTACAGGGTCGGGAATCAGCCCCAGCATTTT
.	TRBV27	TRBJ2-3	TRBD1	CASSSGDRVLIGTQYF	TGTGCCAGCAGTTCTGGGGACAGGGTGCTAATAGGTACGCAGTATTTT
many	TRBV4-3	TRBJ2-2	TRBD2	CASSQEWREGLAGELFF	TGCGCCAGCAGCCAAGAGTGGCGGGAGGGCCTTGCCGGGGAGCTGTTTTTT
.	TRBV25-1	TRBJ2-5	TRBD2	CASGSGGSQETQYF	TGTGCCAGCGGCAGCGGGGGAAGCCAAGAGACCCAGTACTTC
.	TRBV28	TRBJ2-7	.	CASSLRRYQQYF	TGTGCCAGCAGTTTGAGGCGTTACCAGCAGTACTTC
.	TRBV6-5	TRBJ2-7	.	CASSYGGTYEQYF	TGTGCCAGCAGTTACGGTGGCACCTACGAGCAGTACTTC
.	TRBV18	TRBJ1-4	TRBD1	CASSPTGGIEKLFF	TGTGCCAGCTCACCGACAGGGGGTATTGAAAAACTGTTTTTT
.	TRBV7-6	TRBJ1-1	TRBD1	CASSENRGGNTEAFF	TGTGCCAGCAGCGAGAACAGGGGGGGAAACACTGAAGCTTTCTTT
.	TRBV19	TRBJ1-1	TRBD1	CASLPRDRSNTEAFF	TGTGCCAGTCTCCCTCGGGACAGATCGAACACTGAAGCTTTCTTT
.	TRBV5-4	TRBJ2-6	.	CASSSPSSGANVLTF	TGTGCCAGCAGCTCTCCCAGCTCTGGGGCCAACGTCCTGACTTTC
.	TRBV5-1	TRBJ1-2	TRBD1	CASSLDSGGGYTF	TGCGCCAGCAGCTTGGATTCAGGGGGTGGCTACACCTTC